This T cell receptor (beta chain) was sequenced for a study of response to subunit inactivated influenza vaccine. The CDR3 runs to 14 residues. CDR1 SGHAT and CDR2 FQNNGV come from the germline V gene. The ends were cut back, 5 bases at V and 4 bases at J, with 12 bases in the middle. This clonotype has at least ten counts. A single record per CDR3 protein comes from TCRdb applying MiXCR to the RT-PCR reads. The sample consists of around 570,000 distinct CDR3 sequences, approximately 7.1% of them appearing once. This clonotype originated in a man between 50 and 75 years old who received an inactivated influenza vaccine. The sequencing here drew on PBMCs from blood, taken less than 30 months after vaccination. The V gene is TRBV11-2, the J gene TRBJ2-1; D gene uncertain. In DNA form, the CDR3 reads TGTGCCAGCAGCCAGTGGACGGCGTACAATGAGCAGTTCTTC. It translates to CASSQWTAYNEQFF.